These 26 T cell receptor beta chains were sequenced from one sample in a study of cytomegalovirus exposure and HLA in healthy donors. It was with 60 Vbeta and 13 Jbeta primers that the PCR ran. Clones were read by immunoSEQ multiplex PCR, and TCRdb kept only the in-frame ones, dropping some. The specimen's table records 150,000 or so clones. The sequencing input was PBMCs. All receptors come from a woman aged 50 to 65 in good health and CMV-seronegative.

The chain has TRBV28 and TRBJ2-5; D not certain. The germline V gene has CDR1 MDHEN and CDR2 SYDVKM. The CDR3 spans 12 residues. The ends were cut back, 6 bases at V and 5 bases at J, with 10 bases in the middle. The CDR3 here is CASSSQLETQYF. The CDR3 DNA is TGTGCCAGCAGCTCTCAGTTGGAGACCCAGTACTTC.

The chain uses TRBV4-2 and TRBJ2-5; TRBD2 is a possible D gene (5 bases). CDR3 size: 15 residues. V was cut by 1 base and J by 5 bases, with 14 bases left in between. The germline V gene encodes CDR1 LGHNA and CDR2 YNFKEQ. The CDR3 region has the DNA TGTGCCAGCAGCCAAGGAGCTAGCCGGAGGGAGACCCAGTACTTC. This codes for CASSQGASRRETQYF.

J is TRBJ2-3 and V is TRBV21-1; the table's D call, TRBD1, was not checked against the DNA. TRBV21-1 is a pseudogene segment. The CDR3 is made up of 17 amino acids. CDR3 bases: TGTGCCAGCAGCAAAGAGGAACGGGACAGACACACAGATACGCAGTATTTT. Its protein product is CASSKEERDRHTDTQYF.

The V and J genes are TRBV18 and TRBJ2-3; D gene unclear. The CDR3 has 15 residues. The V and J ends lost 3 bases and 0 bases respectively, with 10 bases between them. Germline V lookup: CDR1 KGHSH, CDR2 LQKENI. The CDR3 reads CASSPIQTSTDTQYF. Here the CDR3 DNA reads TGTGCCAGCTCACCTATTCAGACTAGCACAGATACGCAGTATTTT.

For the CDR3, the DNA is TGTGCCAGCAGTTTTAACTCGGGGAAGACCCAGTACTTC. This encodes CASSFNSGKTQYF. This sequence joins TRBV28 and TRBJ2-5, with D possibly matching TRBD2 (5 bases). Germline CDR1 reads MDHEN; CDR2 reads SYDVKM. Trimming removed 3 bases from V and 6 bases from J, with 11 bases in between. This CDR3 spans 13 amino acids.

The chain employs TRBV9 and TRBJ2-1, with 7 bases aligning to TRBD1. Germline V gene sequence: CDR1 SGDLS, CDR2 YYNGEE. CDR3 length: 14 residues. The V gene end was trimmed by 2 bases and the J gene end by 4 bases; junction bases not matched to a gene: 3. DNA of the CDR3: TGTGCCAGCAGCGTCGGGACAGCTTACAATGAGCAGTTCTTC. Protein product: CASSVGTAYNEQFF. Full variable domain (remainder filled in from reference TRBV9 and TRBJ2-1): DSGVTQTPKHLITATGQRVTLRCSPRSGDLSVYWYQQSLDQGLQFLIQYYNGEERAKGNILERFSAQQFPDLHSELNLSSLELGDSALYFCASSVGTAYNEQFFGPGTRLTVL.

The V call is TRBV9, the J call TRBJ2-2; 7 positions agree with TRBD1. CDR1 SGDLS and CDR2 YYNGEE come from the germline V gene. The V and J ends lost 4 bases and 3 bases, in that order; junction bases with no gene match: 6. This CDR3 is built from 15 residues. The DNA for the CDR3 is TGTGCCAGCAGCCCCGACAGGGCGGACACCGGGGAGCTGTTTTTT. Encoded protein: CASSPDRADTGELFF.

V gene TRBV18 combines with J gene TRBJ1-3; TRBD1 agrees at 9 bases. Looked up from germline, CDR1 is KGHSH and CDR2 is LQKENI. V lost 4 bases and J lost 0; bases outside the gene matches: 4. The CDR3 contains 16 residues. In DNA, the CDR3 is TGTGCCAGCTCACTTACAGGGGGCGGCTCTGGAAACACCATATATTTT. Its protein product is CASSLTGGGSGNTIYF. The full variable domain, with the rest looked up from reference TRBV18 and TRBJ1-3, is NAGVMQNPRHLVRRRGQEARLRCSPMKGHSHVYWYRQLPEEGLKFMVYLQKENIIDESGMPKERFSAEFPKEGPSILRIQQVVRGDSAAYFCASSLTGGGSGNTIYFGEGSWLTVV.

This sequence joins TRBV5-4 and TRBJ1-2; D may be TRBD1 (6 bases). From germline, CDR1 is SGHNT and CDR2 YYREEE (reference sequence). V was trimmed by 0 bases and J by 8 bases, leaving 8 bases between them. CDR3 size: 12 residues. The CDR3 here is CASSLEDRGYTF. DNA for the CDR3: TGTGCCAGCAGCTTGGAGGACAGAGGCTACACCTTC.

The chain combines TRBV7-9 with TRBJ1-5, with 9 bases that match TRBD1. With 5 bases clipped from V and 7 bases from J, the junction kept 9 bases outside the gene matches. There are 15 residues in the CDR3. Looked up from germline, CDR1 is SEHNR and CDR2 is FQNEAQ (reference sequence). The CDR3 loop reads CASSLTGGVGQPQHF. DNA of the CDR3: TGTGCCAGCAGCCTTACAGGGGGCGTAGGCCAGCCCCAGCATTTT.

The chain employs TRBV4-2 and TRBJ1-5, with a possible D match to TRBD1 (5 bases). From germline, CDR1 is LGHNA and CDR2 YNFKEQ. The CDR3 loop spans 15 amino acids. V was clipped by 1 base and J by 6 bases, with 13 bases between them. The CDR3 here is CASSQGYQGGQPQHF. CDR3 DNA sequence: TGTGCCAGCAGCCAAGGTTACCAGGGCGGTCAGCCCCAGCATTTT.

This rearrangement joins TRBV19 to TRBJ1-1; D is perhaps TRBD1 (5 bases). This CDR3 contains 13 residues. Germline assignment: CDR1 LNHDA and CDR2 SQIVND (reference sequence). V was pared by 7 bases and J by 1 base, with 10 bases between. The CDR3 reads CASILGGNTEAFF. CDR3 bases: TGTGCCAGTATTCTGGGGGGGAACACTGAAGCTTTCTTT.

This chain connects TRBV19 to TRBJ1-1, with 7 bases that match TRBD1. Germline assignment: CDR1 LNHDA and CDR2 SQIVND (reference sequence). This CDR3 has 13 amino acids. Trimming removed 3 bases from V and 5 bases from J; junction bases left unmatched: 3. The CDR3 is CASSIQTGTEAFF. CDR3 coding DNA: TGTGCCAGTAGTATCCAGACAGGGACTGAAGCTTTCTTT.

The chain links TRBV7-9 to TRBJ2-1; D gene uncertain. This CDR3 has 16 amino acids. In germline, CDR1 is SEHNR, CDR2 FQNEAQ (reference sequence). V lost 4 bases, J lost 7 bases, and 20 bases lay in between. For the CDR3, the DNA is TGTGCCAGCAGCTCCGGTTGGGCAGGCTGGCAGAATGAGCAGTTCTTC. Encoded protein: CASSSGWAGWQNEQFF.

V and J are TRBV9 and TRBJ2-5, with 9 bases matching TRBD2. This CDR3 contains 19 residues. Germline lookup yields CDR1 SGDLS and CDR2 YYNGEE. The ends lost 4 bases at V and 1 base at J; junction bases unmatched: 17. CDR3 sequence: CASSQNYEGAGGIQETQYF. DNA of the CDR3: TGTGCCAGCAGCCAAAACTACGAGGGGGCGGGAGGGATCCAAGAGACCCAGTACTTC.

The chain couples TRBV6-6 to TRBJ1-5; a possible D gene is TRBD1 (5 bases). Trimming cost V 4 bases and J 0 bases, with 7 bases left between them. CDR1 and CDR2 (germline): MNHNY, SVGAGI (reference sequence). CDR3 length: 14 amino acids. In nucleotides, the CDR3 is TGTGCCAGCAGTTTCGGACATAGCAATCAGCCCCAGCATTTT. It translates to CASSFGHSNQPQHF.

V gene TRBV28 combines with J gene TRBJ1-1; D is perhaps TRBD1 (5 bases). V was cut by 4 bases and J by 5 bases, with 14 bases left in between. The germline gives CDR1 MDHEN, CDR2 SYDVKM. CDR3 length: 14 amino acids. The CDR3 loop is CASSWGGKITEAFF. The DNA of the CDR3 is TGTGCCAGCAGTTGGGGGGGGAAGATAACTGAAGCTTTCTTT. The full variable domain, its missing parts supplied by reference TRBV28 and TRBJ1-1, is DVKVTQSSRYLVKRTGEKVFLECVQDMDHENMFWYRQDPGLGLRLIYFSYDVKMKEKGDIPEGYSVSREKKERFSLILESASTNQTSMYLCASSWGGKITEAFFGQGTRLTVV.

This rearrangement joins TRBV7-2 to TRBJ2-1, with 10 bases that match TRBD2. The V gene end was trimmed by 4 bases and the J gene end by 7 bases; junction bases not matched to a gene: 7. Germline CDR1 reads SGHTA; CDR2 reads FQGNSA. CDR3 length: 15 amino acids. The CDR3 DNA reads TGTGCCAGCAGCTCTTCTAGCGGGAGAAGTAATGAGCAGTTCTTC. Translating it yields CASSSSSGRSNEQFF. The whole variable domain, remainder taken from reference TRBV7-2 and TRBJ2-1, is GAGVSQSPSNKVTEKGKDVELRCDPISGHTALYWYRQSLGQGLEFLIYFQGNSAPDKSGLPSDRFSAERTGGSVSTLTIQRTQQEDSAVYLCASSSSSGRSNEQFFGPGTRLTVL.

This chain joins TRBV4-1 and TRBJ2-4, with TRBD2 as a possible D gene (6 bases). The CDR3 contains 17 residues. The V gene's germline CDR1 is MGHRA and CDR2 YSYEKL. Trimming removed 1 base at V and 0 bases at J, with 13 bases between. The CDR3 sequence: CASSQGGVGLAKNIQYF. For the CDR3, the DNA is TGCGCCAGCAGCCAAGGGGGGGTAGGACTAGCCAAAAACATTCAGTACTTC.

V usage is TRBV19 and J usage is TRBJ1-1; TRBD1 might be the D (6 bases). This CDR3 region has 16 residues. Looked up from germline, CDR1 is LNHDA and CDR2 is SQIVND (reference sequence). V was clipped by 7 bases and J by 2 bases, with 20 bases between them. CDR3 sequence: CASKRGQRPLNTEAFF. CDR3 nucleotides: TGTGCCAGTAAACGTGGACAGCGCCCTTTAAACACTGAAGCTTTCTTT. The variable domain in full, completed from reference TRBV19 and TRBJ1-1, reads DGGITQSPKYLFRKEGQNVTLSCEQNLNHDAMYWYRQDPGQGLRLIYYSQIVNDFQKGDIAEGYSVSREKKESFPLTVTSAQKNPTAFYLCASKRGQRPLNTEAFFGQGTRLTVV.

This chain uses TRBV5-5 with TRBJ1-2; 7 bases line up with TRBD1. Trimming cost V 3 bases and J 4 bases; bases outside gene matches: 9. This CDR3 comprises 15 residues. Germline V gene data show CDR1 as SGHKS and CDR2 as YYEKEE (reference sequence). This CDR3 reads CASSSDSGTAYGYTF. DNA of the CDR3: TGTGCCAGCAGCTCCGACTCCGGGACAGCCTATGGCTACACCTTC.

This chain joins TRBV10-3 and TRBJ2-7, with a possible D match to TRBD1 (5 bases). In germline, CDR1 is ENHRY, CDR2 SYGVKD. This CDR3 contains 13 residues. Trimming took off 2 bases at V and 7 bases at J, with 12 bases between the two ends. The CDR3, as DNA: TGTGCCATCAGTGAGGCAGGGTTCGGAGAGCAGTACTTC. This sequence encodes CAISEAGFGEQYF.

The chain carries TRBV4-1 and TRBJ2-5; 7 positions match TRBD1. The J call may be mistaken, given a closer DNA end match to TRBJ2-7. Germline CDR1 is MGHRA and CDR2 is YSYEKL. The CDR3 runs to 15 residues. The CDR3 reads CASSPGRDRSYEQYF. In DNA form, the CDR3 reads TGCGCCAGCAGCCCAGGACGGGACAGAAGTTACGAGCAGTACTTC.

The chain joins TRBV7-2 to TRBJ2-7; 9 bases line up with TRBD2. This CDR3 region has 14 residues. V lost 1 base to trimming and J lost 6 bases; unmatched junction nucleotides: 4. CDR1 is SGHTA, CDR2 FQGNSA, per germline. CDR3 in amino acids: CASSLGGRGIEQYF. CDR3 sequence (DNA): TGTGCCAGCAGCTTAGGCGGGAGGGGGATCGAGCAGTACTTC.

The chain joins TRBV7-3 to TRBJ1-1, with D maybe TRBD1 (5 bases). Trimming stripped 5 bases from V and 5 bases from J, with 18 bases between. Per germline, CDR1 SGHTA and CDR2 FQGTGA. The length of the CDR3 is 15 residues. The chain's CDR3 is CASSLSSGGGTEAFF. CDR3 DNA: TGTGCCAGCAGCCTCTCGTCCGGGGGGGGAACTGAAGCTTTCTTT.

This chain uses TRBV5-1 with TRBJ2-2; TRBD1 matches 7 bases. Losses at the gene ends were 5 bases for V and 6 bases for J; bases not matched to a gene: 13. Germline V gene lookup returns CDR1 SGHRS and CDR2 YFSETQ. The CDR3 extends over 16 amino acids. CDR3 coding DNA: TGCGCCAGCAGATTCACAGGGGCCCCGAGGGCCGGGGAGCTGTTTTTT. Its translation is CASRFTGAPRAGELFF.